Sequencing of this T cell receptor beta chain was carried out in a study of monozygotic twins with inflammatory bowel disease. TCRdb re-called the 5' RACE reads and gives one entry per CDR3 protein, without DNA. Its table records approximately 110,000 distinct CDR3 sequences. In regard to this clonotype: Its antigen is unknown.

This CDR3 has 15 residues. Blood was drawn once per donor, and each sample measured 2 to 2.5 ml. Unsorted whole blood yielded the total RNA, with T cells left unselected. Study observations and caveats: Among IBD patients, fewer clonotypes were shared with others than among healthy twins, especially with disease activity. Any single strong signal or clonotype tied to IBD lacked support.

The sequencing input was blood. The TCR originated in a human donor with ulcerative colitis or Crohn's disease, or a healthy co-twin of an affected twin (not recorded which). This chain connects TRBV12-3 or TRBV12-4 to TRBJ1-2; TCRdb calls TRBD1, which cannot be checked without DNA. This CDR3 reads CASSFLDRGIYGYTF.